This T cell receptor beta chain was identified in a study of T-cell reconstitution after alpha-beta-depleted transplantation in children. Study results and limitations: Reported findings indicate that, about two months after transplant, alpha-beta T cells came from several hundred expanded clones, which were derived from non-depleted graft cells. Newly produced T cells mostly provided counts and TCRbeta diversity after one year, as hyperexpanded clones declined. Recipient T cells and thymic progenitors that survived were the source of the high TCRbeta diversity seen at day 60 in some patients.

Per germline, CDR1 SQVTM and CDR2 ANQGSEA. The ends were cut back, 2 bases at V and 6 bases at J, with 7 bases in the middle. The CDR3 contains 12 residues. For TCRbeta, the library was prepared with unique molecular identifiers. TCRdb analysed the PCR reads with MiXCR anew, one entry per CDR3 protein. This sample carries about 340,000 distinct CDR3 sequences, about a sixth of them seen once, and the ten largest clones take 35% to 50%. This clonotype has more than one count but fewer than ten. The antigen is undetermined. The receptor was derived from a male patient aged 2-15 years who had a stem cell transplant for acute lymphoblastic leukemia, so the T cells may come from the graft donor. The chain carries TRBV29-1 and TRBJ2-2, with D possibly TRBD1 on 5 matching bases. The specimen was PBMCs, mostly from graft donor cells, collected 360 days after TCRalphabeta/CD19-depleted stem cell transplant. The CDR3 sequence is CSVESRAGELFF. The DNA of the CDR3 is TGCAGCGTTGAAAGCAGGGCCGGGGAGCTGTTTTTT.